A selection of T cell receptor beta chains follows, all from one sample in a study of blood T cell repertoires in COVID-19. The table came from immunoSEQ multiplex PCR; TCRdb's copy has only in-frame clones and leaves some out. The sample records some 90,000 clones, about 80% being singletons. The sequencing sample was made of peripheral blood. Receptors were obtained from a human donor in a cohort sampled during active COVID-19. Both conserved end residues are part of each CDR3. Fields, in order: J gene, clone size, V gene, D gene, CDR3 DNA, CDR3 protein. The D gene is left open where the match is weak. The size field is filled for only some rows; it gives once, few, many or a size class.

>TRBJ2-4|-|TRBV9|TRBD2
TGTGCCAGCAGCGCGGGACTAGCGGGAACCAAAAACATTCAGTACTTC
CASSAGLAGTKNIQYF
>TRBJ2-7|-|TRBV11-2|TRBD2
TGTGCCAGCAGCTCGGGGACTACGGCCTACGAGCAGTACTTC
CASSSGTTAYEQYF
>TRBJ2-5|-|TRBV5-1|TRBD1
TGCGCCAGCAGCCCGGGGGTGCGGACAGGGGGCGAAGAGACCCAGTACTTC
CASSPGVRTGGEETQYF
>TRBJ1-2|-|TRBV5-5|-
TGTGCCAGCAGCCTGCAGGGGTTTGGCTATGGCTACACCTTC
CASSLQGFGYGYTF
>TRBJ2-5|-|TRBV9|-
TGTGCCAGCAGCGTTGTGGGAGGAGAGACCCAGTACTTC
CASSVVGGETQYF
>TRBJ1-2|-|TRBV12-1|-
TGTGCCAGCAGCTCTGACAGGGCCTTAACTCGTGGCTACACCTTC
CASSSDRALTRGYTF
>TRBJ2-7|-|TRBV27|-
TGTGCCAGCAGTTTGTTGGGCTTCGAGCAGTACTTC
CASSLLGFEQYF
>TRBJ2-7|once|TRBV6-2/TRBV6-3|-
TGTGCCAGCAGTTACTCGAACCGACAACTGAACTTC
CASSYSNRQLNF
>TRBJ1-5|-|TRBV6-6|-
TGTGCCAGCACCTTTCGGAGGGGGGGAGGTCAGCCCCAGCATTTT
CASTFRRGGGQPQHF
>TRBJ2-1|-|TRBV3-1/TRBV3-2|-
TGTGCCAGCAGCCAAGATTGGAGCGGACCCGGCGCGAAAGAGCAGTTCTTC
CASSQDWSGPGAKEQFF
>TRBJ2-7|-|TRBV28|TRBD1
TGTGCCAGCAGTTTATGGTCGGGGACAGGCGTACGTTCTACCATGTACGAGCAGTACTTC
CASSLWSGTGVRSTMYEQYF
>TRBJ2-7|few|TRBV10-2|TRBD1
TGCGCCAGCAGGCTTACAGGGGGCAGAAACTACGAGCAGTACTTC
CASRLTGGRNYEQYF
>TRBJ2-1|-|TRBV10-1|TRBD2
TGCGCCAGCAGTGTTAGCGGGGGTAACAATGAGCAGTTCTTC
CASSVSGGNNEQFF
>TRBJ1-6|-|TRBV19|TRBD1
TGTGCCAGTAGTATTCGAAAGGGACAGACCGATAATTCACCCCTCCACTTT
CASSIRKGQTDNSPLHF
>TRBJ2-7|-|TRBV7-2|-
TGTGCCAGCAGCTTAGGGTCAGGGCTCTCCTACGAGCAGTACTTC
CASSLGSGLSYEQYF
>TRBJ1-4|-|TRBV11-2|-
TGTGCCAGCAGATCAAGTGCGGGGGAAAAACTGTTTTTT
CASRSSAGEKLFF
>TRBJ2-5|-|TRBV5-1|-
TGCGCCAGCAGCTACCGACAGCTTCAAGAGACCCAGTACTTC
CASSYRQLQETQYF
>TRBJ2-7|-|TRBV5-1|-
TGCGCCAGCAGCCCCGGGACTCCTCCCCACGAGCAGTACTTC
CASSPGTPPHEQYF
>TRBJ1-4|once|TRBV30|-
TGTGCCTGGAGCGCTGGGGGCCGGAATGAAAAACTGTTTTTT
CAWSAGGRNEKLFF
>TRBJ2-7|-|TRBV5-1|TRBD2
TGCGCCAGCAGCTCCGGACTAGCGGGCTACGAGCAGTACTTC
CASSSGLAGYEQYF
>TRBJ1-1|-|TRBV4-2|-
TGTGCCAGCAGCCAAGCGGTTGGAGGCACTGAAGCTTTCTTT
CASSQAVGGTEAFF
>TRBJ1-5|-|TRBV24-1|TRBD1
TGTGCCACCAGTTTGGCAGGGGGAAGCCATCAGCCCCAGCATTTT
CATSLAGGSHQPQHF
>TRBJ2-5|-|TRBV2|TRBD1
TGTGCCAGCAGGGGGGGACAGGGGCCGGAGACCCAGTACTTC
CASRGGQGPETQYF
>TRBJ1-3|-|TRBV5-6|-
TGTGCCAGCAGCTTGCTCCAGCGCGCGGGAAACACCATATATTTT
CASSLLQRAGNTIYF
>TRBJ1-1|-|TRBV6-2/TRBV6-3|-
TGTGCCAGCAGTTACGATCTAGACACTGAAGCTTTCTTT
CASSYDLDTEAFF
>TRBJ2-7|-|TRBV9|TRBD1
TGTGCCAGCAGCGTAACAGGGGGATCGGCCTACGAGCAGTACTTC
CASSVTGGSAYEQYF
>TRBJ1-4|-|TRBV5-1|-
TGCGCCAGCAGCGCCAGCAGGGCTAATGAAAAACTGTTTTTT
CASSASRANEKLFF
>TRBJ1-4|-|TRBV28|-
TGTGCCAGCAATCCCAGCGGACCTGTTAATGAAAAACTGTTTTTT
CASNPSGPVNEKLFF
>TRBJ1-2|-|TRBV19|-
TGTGCCAGTAGTCGGCTGCTTGGAGAGGACAGCCCAAGCAACTATGGCTACACCTTC
CASSRLLGEDSPSNYGYTF
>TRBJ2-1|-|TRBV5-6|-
TGTGCCAGCAGCTTCTCAGCGGAAAGCTCCTACAATGAGCAGTTCTTC
CASSFSAESSYNEQFF
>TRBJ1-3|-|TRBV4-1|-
TGCGCCAGCAGCCTTTTCCGGGGAGAAGGAAACACCATATATTTT
CASSLFRGEGNTIYF
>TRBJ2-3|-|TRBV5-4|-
TGTGCCAGCAGCCAGCGGGCCGGTTCTAGCACAGATACGCAGTATTTT
CASSQRAGSSTDTQYF
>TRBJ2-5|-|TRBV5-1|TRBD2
TGCGCCAGCAGCTTGGGAGCGGGAGGCGGAGAGACCCAGTACTTC
CASSLGAGGGETQYF
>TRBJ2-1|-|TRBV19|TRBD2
TGTGCCAGTAGTATGTGGGCGAGTGGGACTACCCGTCGGGAGCAGTTCTTC
CASSMWASGTTRREQFF
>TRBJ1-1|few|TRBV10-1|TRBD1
TGCGCCAGCAGACAGGGGGCCAACACTGAAGCTTTCTTT
CASRQGANTEAFF
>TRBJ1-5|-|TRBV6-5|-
TGTGCCACCAATAAGGAACAGAGAAATCAGCCCCAGCATTTT
CATNKEQRNQPQHF
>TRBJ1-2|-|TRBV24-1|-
TGTGCCACCAGTGTGATCGGGAGTAACTATGGCTACACCTTC
CATSVIGSNYGYTF
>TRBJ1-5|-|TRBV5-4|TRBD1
TGTGCCAGCAGCTTGGGAGGGGGCTCCAATCAGCCCCAGCATTTT
CASSLGGGSNQPQHF
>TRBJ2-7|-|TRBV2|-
TGTGCCAGCACCCTCCCCGGGGAGAACGAGCAGTACTTC
CASTLPGENEQYF
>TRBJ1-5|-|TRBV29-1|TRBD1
TGCAGCGCCCGGACAGGGGGGAATCAGCCCCAGCATTTT
CSARTGGNQPQHF
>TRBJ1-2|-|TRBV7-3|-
TGTGCCAGCAGCACGCCCCACCGGGGGGGTGGCGGAGGCTACACCTTC
CASSTPHRGGGGGYTF
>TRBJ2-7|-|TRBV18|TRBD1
TGTGCCAGCTCACCAAGGGGGCGCTTGGCAGGGACGACCGACGAGCAGTACTTC
CASSPRGRLAGTTDEQYF
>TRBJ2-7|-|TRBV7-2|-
TGTGCCAGCAGAGAGCCGGGACTCACCTACGAGCAGTACTTC
CASREPGLTYEQYF
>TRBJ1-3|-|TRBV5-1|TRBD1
TGCGCCAGCAGCGCACAGGGGAACTCTGGAAACACCATATATTTT
CASSAQGNSGNTIYF
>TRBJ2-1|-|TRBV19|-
TGTGCCAGTAGTCCGGAGTGGAATGAGCAGTTCTTC
CASSPEWNEQFF
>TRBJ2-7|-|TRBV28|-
TGTGCCAGCAGTTCAGGGGCAGTTCATGCCTACGAGCAGTACTTC
CASSSGAVHAYEQYF